Shown below are 20 T cell receptor beta chains from a single sample sequenced in a study of blood T cell repertoires in COVID-19. Only in-frame clones appear in the TCRdb table, and some are missing; sequencing was by immunoSEQ multiplex PCR. This sample has fewer than 350,000 clones; roughly nine tenths occur once, and the top ten carry roughly 3.9%. Source material: peripheral blood. The receptors originated from a woman aged 60-75 years with COVID-19, enrolled during active disease.

The chain links TRBV6-1 to TRBJ2-7, with TRBD1 matching 8 bases. CDR1 and CDR2 (germline): MNHNS, SASEGT. The ends lost 3 bases at V and 3 bases at J; junction bases unmatched: 7. The CDR3 spans 15 residues. DNA for the CDR3: TGTGCCAGCAGTGAGAGGGGACAGGCGCACTACGAGCAGTACTTC. This gives the protein CASSERGQAHYEQYF.

This chain connects TRBV2 to TRBJ2-1; possible D gene TRBD1, 6 bases. The CDR3 runs 11 residues. V was trimmed by 3 bases and J by 11 bases, leaving 8 bases between them. Germline lookup yields CDR1 SNHLY and CDR2 FYNNEI. CDR3 residues: CASSDQGQQFF. CDR3 nucleotide sequence: TGTGCCAGCAGTGATCAGGGGCAGCAGTTCTTC. Supplemented by reference TRBV2 and TRBJ2-1, the full variable domain reads EPEVTQTPSHQVTQMGQEVILRCVPISNHLYFYWYRQILGQKVEFLVSFYNNEISEKSEIFDDQFSVERPDGSNFTLKIRSTKLEDSAMYFCASSDQGQQFFGPGTRLTVL.

This chain uses TRBV19 with TRBJ1-6, with 12 bases fitting TRBD1. The V gene end was trimmed by 4 bases and the J gene end by 9 bases; junction bases not matched to a gene: 10. Per germline, CDR1 LNHDA and CDR2 SQIVND (reference sequence). CDR3 length: 17 residues. The CDR3 DNA reads as TGTGCCAGTAGTAGAAACCCGGGACAGGGGGCATTTTCACCCCTCCACTTT. It is translated as CASSRNPGQGAFSPLHF. Full variable domain (rest looked up from reference TRBV19 and TRBJ1-6): DGGITQSPKYLFRKEGQNVTLSCEQNLNHDAMYWYRQDPGQGLRLIYYSQIVNDFQKGDIAEGYSVSREKKESFPLTVTSAQKNPTAFYLCASSRNPGQGAFSPLHFGNGTRLTVT.

The J gene is TRBJ2-7, the V gene TRBV7-3, with TRBD2 matching 13 bases. The CDR3 is made up of 15 amino acids. V dropped 2 bases and J dropped 6; count of bases not matched to a gene: 4. Germline CDR1 SGHTA, CDR2 FQGTGA. The CDR3 loop reads CASSLGLAGVSEQYF. The CDR3 DNA sequence: TGTGCCAGCAGCTTAGGACTAGCGGGGGTTTCCGAGCAGTACTTC.

This chain uses TRBV4-2 with TRBJ1-1; D possibly corresponds to TRBD1 (6 bases). Trimming cost V 8 bases and J 3 bases, with 13 bases left between them. There are 13 residues in the CDR3. Germline V gene lookup returns CDR1 LGHNA and CDR2 YNFKEQ. The CDR3: CASGRGHDTEAFF. CDR3 nucleotide sequence: TGTGCCAGCGGGCGGGGGCATGACACTGAAGCTTTCTTT.

The rearrangement links TRBV2 to TRBJ1-1; D might be TRBD1 (6 bases). With 6 bases removed from V and 3 bases from J, the gap between germline ends came to 11 bases. CDR3 length equals 13 residues. Germline values: CDR1 SNHLY, CDR2 FYNNEI. CDR3 in DNA: TGTGCCAGCAGCGGGACACAATACACTGAAGCTTTCTTT. Residues: CASSGTQYTEAFF. The complete variable domain, with remaining parts taken from reference TRBV2 and TRBJ1-1, reads EPEVTQTPSHQVTQMGQEVILRCVPISNHLYFYWYRQILGQKVEFLVSFYNNEISEKSEIFDDQFSVERPDGSNFTLKIRSTKLEDSAMYFCASSGTQYTEAFFGQGTRLTVV.

The chain joins TRBV4-2 to TRBJ2-1, with 7 bases identical to TRBD2. Germline assignment: CDR1 LGHNA and CDR2 YNFKEQ. V lost 0 bases, J lost 4 bases, and 6 bases stayed unmatched. The CDR3 length is 16 residues. For the CDR3, the DNA is TGTGCCAGCAGCCAAGATAGAGAGCGGGGTTACAATGAGCAGTTCTTC. It codes for CASSQDRERGYNEQFF.

Notes on this clone: A read error may produce the germline difference seen at one junction end. The genes are TRBV3-1 (or the pseudogene TRBV3-2) and TRBJ1-5, with TRBD1 identical over 8 bases. The germline V gene encodes CDR1 LGHDT and CDR2 YNNKEL (reference sequence). The CDR3 runs 15 residues. CDR3 DNA sequence: TGTGCCAACAGCTTCCGACAGGGGCGGAATCAGCCCCAGCATTTT. Its protein is CANSFRQGRNQPQHF.

A note on this clone: Other nucleotide sequences in the sample specify the same CDR3. The rearrangement joins TRBV28 to TRBJ1-1; D uncertain. In germline, CDR1 is MDHEN, CDR2 SYDVKM. The CDR3 is 14 residues long. V was shortened by 2 bases and J by 2 bases, with 9 bases between the two germline ends. CDR3 sequence: CASSLVRGNTEAFF. CDR3 DNA: TGTGCCAGCAGTTTAGTTCGGGGAAACACTGAAGCTTTCTTT.

The chain is built from TRBV18 and TRBJ2-7, with TRBD1 identical over 12 bases. The germline V gene encodes CDR1 KGHSH and CDR2 LQKENI. The CDR3 is 15 amino acids. The junction had 2 bases not matched to a gene; V was cut back by 2 bases and J by 3 bases. CDR3 DNA sequence: TGTGCCAGCTCACCAGGGACAGGGGGCCTCTACGAGCAGTACTTC. This translates into CASSPGTGGLYEQYF.

The chain links TRBV28 to TRBJ1-1, with a possible D match to TRBD1 (6 bases). Germline-derived CDR1 and CDR2 are MDHEN and SYDVKM. CDR3 length: 13 residues. With 7 bases removed from V and 9 bases from J, the gap between germline ends came to 18 bases. The CDR3 sequence: CASTASQGLKAFF. In nucleotides, the CDR3 is TGTGCCAGCACTGCGTCACAGGGTCTAAAAGCTTTCTTT.

This chain joins TRBV12-5 and TRBJ1-2; D possibly corresponds to TRBD1 (5 bases). Per germline, CDR1 LGHNT and CDR2 FRNRAP. Trimming removed 5 bases at V and 2 bases at J, with 12 bases between. The CDR3 is made up of 14 amino acids. In DNA form, the CDR3 reads TGTGCTAGTGGTCCGAAACAGGAGAACTATGGCTACACCTTC. Its protein product is CASGPKQENYGYTF.

The genes are TRBV18 and TRBJ1-4; 8 nucleotides agree with TRBD1. The CDR3 covers 17 residues. Germline values: CDR1 KGHSH, CDR2 LQKENI. Unmatched junction bases numbered 12, after V lost 8 bases and J lost 1 base. This chain's CDR3 is CASTHRTGWETNEKLFF. CDR3 nucleotide sequence: TGTGCCAGCACTCACCGGACAGGGTGGGAAACTAATGAAAAACTGTTTTTT.

The J gene is TRBJ2-3, the V gene TRBV18; possibly TRBD2 for D (5 bases). This CDR3 contains 13 residues. Germline V gene lookup returns CDR1 KGHSH and CDR2 LQKENI. The CDR3 protein is CSCRGGAADTQYF. The DNA of the CDR3 is TGTAGTTGTCGTGGAGGAGCCGCAGATACGCAGTATTTT.

The genes are TRBV28 and TRBJ1-1, with 9 bases identical to TRBD1. The ends lost 3 bases at V and 6 bases at J; junction bases unmatched: 8. In germline, CDR1 is MDHEN, CDR2 SYDVKM. The CDR3 runs 15 residues. CDR3 sequence: CASSLSRQGGPEAFF. The CDR3 DNA follows: TGTGCCAGCAGTTTGAGTCGACAGGGGGGTCCTGAAGCTTTCTTT. Complete variable domain (other parts from reference TRBV28 and TRBJ1-1): DVKVTQSSRYLVKRTGEKVFLECVQDMDHENMFWYRQDPGLGLRLIYFSYDVKMKEKGDIPEGYSVSREKKERFSLILESASTNQTSMYLCASSLSRQGGPEAFFGQGTRLTVV.

The V and J genes are TRBV2 and TRBJ1-2, with 9 nucleotides matching TRBD1. The CDR3 is 11 amino acids. Looked up from germline, CDR1 is SNHLY and CDR2 is FYNNEI. V dropped 9 bases and J dropped 6; count of bases not matched to a gene: 2. This CDR3 reads CASGDRDGYTF. The CDR3 bases are TGTGCCAGTGGGGACAGGGATGGCTACACCTTC.

The gene calls are TRBV6-5 and TRBJ2-2; 7 nucleotides align to TRBD1. This CDR3 has 13 residues. CDR1 and CDR2 (germline): MNHEY, SVGAGI. J gave up 10 bases and V 5 bases, and 7 bases lay outside the gene matches. Here the CDR3 reads CASSMKGAEELFF. Here the CDR3 DNA reads TGTGCCAGCAGTATGAAGGGGGCGGAGGAGCTGTTTTTT.

This rearrangement joins TRBV12-3 or TRBV12-4 to TRBJ1-1; a possible D gene is TRBD1 (5 bases). V lost 5 bases and J 1 base, leaving 8 bases between the germline ends. The CDR3 sequence is 13 residues long. The CDR3 DNA follows: TGTGCCAGCAGTCGTGGACAGAACACTGAAGCTTTCTTT. This encodes CASSRGQNTEAFF.

The chain joins TRBV18 to TRBJ1-2; D gene unclear. The germline CDR1 and CDR2 sequences are KGHSH and LQKENI. Trimming pared 0 bases from V and 8 bases from J, leaving 16 bases between. The CDR3 totals 15 residues. CDR3 sequence: CASSPPSRRVDGYTF. DNA of the CDR3: TGTGCCAGCTCACCACCGTCTCGGCGGGTTGACGGCTACACCTTC.

The rearrangement uses TRBV7-3 and TRBJ2-3, with D perhaps matching TRBD1 (6 bases). Trimming shortened V by 5 bases and J by 2 bases, and 8 bases separated the two germline ends. Germline values: CDR1 SGHTA, CDR2 FQGTGA. This CDR3 is 13 amino acids long. The CDR3 protein is CASSRQATDTQYF. Written as DNA, the CDR3 is TGTGCCAGCAGCCGACAGGCCACAGATACGCAGTATTTT.